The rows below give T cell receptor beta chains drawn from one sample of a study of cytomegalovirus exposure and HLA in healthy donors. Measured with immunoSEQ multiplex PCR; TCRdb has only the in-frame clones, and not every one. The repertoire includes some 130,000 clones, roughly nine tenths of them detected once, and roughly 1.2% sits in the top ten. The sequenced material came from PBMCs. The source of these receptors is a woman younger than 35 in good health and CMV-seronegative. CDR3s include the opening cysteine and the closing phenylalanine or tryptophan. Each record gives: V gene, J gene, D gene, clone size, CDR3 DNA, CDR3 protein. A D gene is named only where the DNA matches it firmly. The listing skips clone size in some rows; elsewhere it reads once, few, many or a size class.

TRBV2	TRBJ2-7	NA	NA	TGTGCCAGCAGTTACTCCTACGAGCAGTACTTC	CASSYSYEQYF
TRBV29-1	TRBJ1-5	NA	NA	TGCAGCGGAACAGGGAATCTCTGGAGCAATCAGCCCCAGCATTTT	CSGTGNLWSNQPQHF
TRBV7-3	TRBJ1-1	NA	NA	TGTGCCAGCAGCTTATATTCGGCGGCGGCAGGGGAAGGAAACACTGAAGCTTTCTTT	CASSLYSAAAGEGNTEAFF
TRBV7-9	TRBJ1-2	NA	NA	TGTGCCAGCAGCCGTCCCCCACTAGCTAACTATGGCTACACCTTC	CASSRPPLANYGYTF
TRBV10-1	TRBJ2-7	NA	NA	TGCGCCAGCAGTGAGTCGCCCGGCTACGAGCAGTACTTC	CASSESPGYEQYF
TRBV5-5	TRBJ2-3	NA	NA	TGTGCCAGCACCGTTATTGATACGCAGTATTTT	CASTVIDTQYF
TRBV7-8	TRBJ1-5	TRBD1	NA	TGTGCCAGCAGCTTCGCAGGACAGGGGGCGGTTTTAAGTCAGCCCCAGCATTTT	CASSFAGQGAVLSQPQHF
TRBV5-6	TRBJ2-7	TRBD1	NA	TGTGCCAGCAGCCTCACAGGGGACGAGCAGTACTTC	CASSLTGDEQYF
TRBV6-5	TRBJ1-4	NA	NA	TGTGCCAGCAGTTACTCGACCGGGAGTGAAAAACTGTTTTTT	CASSYSTGSEKLFF
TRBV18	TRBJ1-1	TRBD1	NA	TGTGCCAGCTCTCCCCAGGGGGACACTGAAGCTTTCTTT	CASSPQGDTEAFF
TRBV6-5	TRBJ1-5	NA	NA	TGTGCCAGCAGTTTCGACAGCGATCAGCCCCAGCATTTT	CASSFDSDQPQHF
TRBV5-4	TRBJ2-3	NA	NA	TGTGCCAGCAGCTTGGGACGGGGTAGTGGCACAGATACGCAGTATTTT	CASSLGRGSGTDTQYF
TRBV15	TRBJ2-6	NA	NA	TGTGCCACCAGCGGAAACGTGGAGGGGTCCAACGTCCTGACTTTC	CATSGNVEGSNVLTF
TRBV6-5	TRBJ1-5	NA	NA	TGTGCCAGCAGCCGCGGAGAGAGAAGCAATCAGCCCCAGCATTTT	CASSRGERSNQPQHF
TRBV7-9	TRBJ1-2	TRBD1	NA	TGTGCCAGCAGCTTAGAACATACAGGGGGTCCTGGCTACACCTTC	CASSLEHTGGPGYTF
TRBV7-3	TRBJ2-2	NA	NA	TGTGCCAGCAGCTTAATTTCAACAGGACCTCCTGGGGCGAACACCGGGGAGCTGTTTTTT	CASSLISTGPPGANTGELFF
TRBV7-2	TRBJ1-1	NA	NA	TGTGCCAGCAGCTTAGATCTCGGGAACACTGAAGCTTTCTTT	CASSLDLGNTEAFF
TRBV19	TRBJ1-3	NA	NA	TGTGCCAGTATCCTGGGGGCCGGCAGCTCTGGAAACACCATATATTTT	CASILGAGSSGNTIYF
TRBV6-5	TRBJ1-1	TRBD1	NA	TGTGCCACCCAGACAGGGACTTTTTTGAACACTGAAGCTTTCTTT	CATQTGTFLNTEAFF
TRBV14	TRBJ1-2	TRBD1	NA	TGTGCCAGCAGCCAGGAGGGGGCTGGCAACTATGGCTACACCTTC	CASSQEGAGNYGYTF
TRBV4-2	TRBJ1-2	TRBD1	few	TGTGCCAGCAGCCAAGACAGGGGGCGCAACTATGGCTACACCTTC	CASSQDRGRNYGYTF
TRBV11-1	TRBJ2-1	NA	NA	TGTGCCAGCAGCTTAGTACATGCAGACAATGAGCAGTTCTTC	CASSLVHADNEQFF
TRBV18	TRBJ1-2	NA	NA	TGTGCCAGCTCACCACCGACGGGCTATGGCTACACCTTC	CASSPPTGYGYTF
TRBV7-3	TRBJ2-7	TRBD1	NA	TGTGCCAGCAGCTTGACAGGGGGTTACGAGCAGTACTTC	CASSLTGGYEQYF
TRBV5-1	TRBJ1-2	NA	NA	TGCGCCAGCAGCTTGACAGGGATCTATGGCTACACCTTC	CASSLTGIYGYTF
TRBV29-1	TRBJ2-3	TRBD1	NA	TGCAGCGTAGTGCCGGGTGGACAGGGGGGCGCAGATACGCAGTATTTT	CSVVPGGQGGADTQYF
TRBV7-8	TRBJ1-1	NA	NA	TGTGCCAGCAGCTTAGGGCATCTCACTGAAGCTTTCTTT	CASSLGHLTEAFF
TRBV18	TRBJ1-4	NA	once	TGTGCCAGCTCACCAAGGGGAATCCAAAATGAAAAACTGTTTTTT	CASSPRGIQNEKLFF
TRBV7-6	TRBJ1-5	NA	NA	TGTGCCAGCAGCCCCAGCGGGGAGGGCAATCAGCCCCAGCATTTT	CASSPSGEGNQPQHF
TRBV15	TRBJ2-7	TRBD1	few	TGTGCCACCAGCAGAGTAGCCAGGGGGAGTGAGCAGTACTTC	CATSRVARGSEQYF
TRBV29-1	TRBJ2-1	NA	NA	TGCAGCGCCACACAGCCGGGGGATGAGCAGTTCTTC	CSATQPGDEQFF
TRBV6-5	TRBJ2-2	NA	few	TGTGCCAGCAACGGGGGGAACACCGGGGAGCTGTTTTTT	CASNGGNTGELFF
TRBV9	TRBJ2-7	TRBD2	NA	TGTGCCAGCAGCCCGGGGGGGGCATTTACCTACGAGCAGTACTTC	CASSPGGAFTYEQYF
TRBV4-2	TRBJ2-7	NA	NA	TGTGCCAGCAGCCAAAACAGCGGGTACGAGCAGTACTTC	CASSQNSGYEQYF
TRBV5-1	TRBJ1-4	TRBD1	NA	TGCGCCAGCAGCTCACGGGGGACAGGGAATGAAAAACTGTTTTTT	CASSSRGTGNEKLFF
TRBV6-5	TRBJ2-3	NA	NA	TGTGCCAGCAGTTACATCGCGGACAGAGTTCAGTATTTT	CASSYIADRVQYF
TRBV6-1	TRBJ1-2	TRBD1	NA	TGTGCCAGCACCATCGGACAGGGGGCCAACTATGGCTACACCTTC	CASTIGQGANYGYTF
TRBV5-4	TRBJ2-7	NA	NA	TGTGCCAGCAGCACAGGGACACCGGGGTCCTACGAGCAGTACTTC	CASSTGTPGSYEQYF
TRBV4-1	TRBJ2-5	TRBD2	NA	TGCGCCACGGGACTAGCGTCCCAAGAGACCCAGTACTTC	CATGLASQETQYF
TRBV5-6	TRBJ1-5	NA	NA	TGTGCCAGCAGCCAAGGGACATCGGCGGCGGGCAATCAGCCCCAGCATTTT	CASSQGTSAAGNQPQHF
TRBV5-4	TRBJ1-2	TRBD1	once	TGTGCCAGCAGCCTCATACCGACAGGGGGGTACTATGGCTACACCTTC	CASSLIPTGGYYGYTF
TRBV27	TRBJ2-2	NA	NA	TGTGCCAGCAGTTCTAGGCGAAACGCGAACACCGGGGAGCTGTTTTTT	CASSSRRNANTGELFF
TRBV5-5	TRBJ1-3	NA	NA	TGTGCCAGCAGCTTGGCTTGGCAGGTCGCTGGAAACACCATATATTTT	CASSLAWQVAGNTIYF
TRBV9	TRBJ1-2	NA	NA	TGTGCCAGCAGCGCCGGGTCGGTCTCCTATGGCTACACCTTC	CASSAGSVSYGYTF
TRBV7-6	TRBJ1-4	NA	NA	TGTGCCAGCACCCAGACAGCAGCTAATGAAAAACTGTTTTTT	CASTQTAANEKLFF
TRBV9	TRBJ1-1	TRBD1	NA	TGTGCCAGCAGCGTAGGTCGGGACAGGGTGAGGACTGAAGCTTTCTTT	CASSVGRDRVRTEAFF
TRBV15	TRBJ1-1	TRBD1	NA	TGTGCCACCAGCAGAGCAGGGGGCACTGAAGCTTTCTTT	CATSRAGGTEAFF
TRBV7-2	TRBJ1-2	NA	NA	TGTGCCAGCAGCCTCGGTTCGGGGGCTAACTATGGCTACACCTTC	CASSLGSGANYGYTF
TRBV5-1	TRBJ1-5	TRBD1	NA	TGCGCCAGCAGTCCAGGGGGATTTCACTTCTCTAGCAATCAGCCCCAGCATTTT	CASSPGGFHFSSNQPQHF